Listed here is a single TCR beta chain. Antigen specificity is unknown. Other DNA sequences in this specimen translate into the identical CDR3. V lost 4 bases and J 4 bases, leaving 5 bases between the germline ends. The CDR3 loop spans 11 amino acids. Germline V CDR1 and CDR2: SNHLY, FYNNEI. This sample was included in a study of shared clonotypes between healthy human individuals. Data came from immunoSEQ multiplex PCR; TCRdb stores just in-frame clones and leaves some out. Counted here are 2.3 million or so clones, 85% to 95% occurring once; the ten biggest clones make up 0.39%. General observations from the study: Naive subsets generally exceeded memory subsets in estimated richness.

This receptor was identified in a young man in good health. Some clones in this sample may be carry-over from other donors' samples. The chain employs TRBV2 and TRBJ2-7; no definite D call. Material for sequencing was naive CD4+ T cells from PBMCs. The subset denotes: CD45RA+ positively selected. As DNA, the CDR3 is TGTGCCAGCAGTGCAGCTTACGAGCAGTACTTC. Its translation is CASSAAYEQYF.